Each of the 8 T cell receptor beta chains below was sequenced from the same sample in a study of OX40 agonist ivuxolimab in advanced cancers. The assay was immunoSEQ multiplex PCR, and TCRdb's table has in-frame clones only and misses some. The data hold tens of thousands of clones, with about 80% observed a single time. This material consisted of CD4+ or CD8+ T cells sorted from blood, taken in a trial of the OX40 agonist ivuxolimab. These receptors were obtained from an adult with an advanced solid tumor such as melanoma, head and neck, liver or kidney cancer.

This chain connects TRBV9 to TRBJ1-6; TRBD1 matches at 11 bases. The CDR3 length is 16 residues. CDR1 and CDR2 (germline): SGDLS, YYNGEE. V lost 4 bases to trimming and J lost 8 bases; unmatched junction nucleotides: 8. This CDR3 is CASSRFGQGAYSPLHF. For the CDR3, the DNA is TGTGCCAGCAGCAGATTTGGACAGGGGGCTTATTCACCCCTCCACTTT.

The chain employs TRBV5-1 and TRBJ2-3, with TRBD2 as a possible D gene (8 bases). Trimming removed 6 bases at V and 6 bases at J, with 23 bases between. In germline, CDR1 is SGHRS, CDR2 YFSETQ. CDR3 size: 16 residues. The CDR3: CASNPGGGLVWDTQYF. CDR3 in DNA: TGCGCCAGCAACCCGGGAGGGGGCCTAGTATGGGATACGCAGTATTTT.

The gene calls are TRBV21-1 and TRBJ1-3. TRBV21-1 is labeled a pseudogene. This CDR3 has 13 amino acids. CDR3 DNA: TGTGCCAGCAGCGGCTCGGGGGGAAACACCATATATTTT. As protein: CASSGSGGNTIYF.

CDR3 DNA sequence: TGTGCCAGCCGCAAAGGGGGCTCGAACTATGGCTACACCTTC. Translation: CASRKGGSNYGYTF. The rearrangement joins TRBV2 to TRBJ1-2; the match to TRBD1 covers 7 bases. V was clipped by 8 bases and J by 2 bases; unmatched bases: 8. The CDR3 runs 14 residues. Germline V gene lookup returns CDR1 SNHLY and CDR2 FYNNEI.

The J gene is TRBJ2-7, the V gene TRBV28, with 11 positions matching TRBD1. This CDR3 contains 17 residues. From germline, CDR1 is MDHEN and CDR2 SYDVKM. Unmatched junction bases numbered 9, after V lost 4 bases and J lost 1 base. The CDR3 DNA reads TGTGCCAGCAGTTATAAAGCCGGGACAGGGGGATCCTACGAGCAGTACTTC. Protein: CASSYKAGTGGSYEQYF.

The chain has TRBV7-9 and TRBJ1-2; D gene uncertain. The CDR3 runs 14 residues. Per the germline V gene, CDR1 is SEHNR and CDR2 is FQNEAQ (reference sequence). The V and J ends lost 0 bases and 4 bases respectively, with 9 bases between them. CDR3 coding DNA: TGTGCCAGCAGCTTAGCCGGCCCCTTCTATGGCTACACCTTC. Translating it yields CASSLAGPFYGYTF.

The CDR3 nucleotides are TGCGCCAGCAGCTCCGGGGGGGGCGATCTCACCGGGGAGCTGTTTTTT. This translates into CASSSGGGDLTGELFF. J is TRBJ2-2 and V is TRBV5-1, with TRBD2 matching over 8 bases. The V gene's germline CDR1 is SGHRS and CDR2 YFSETQ. The CDR3 contains 16 residues. J lost 4 bases, V lost 3 bases, and 8 bases had no gene match.

The rearrangement joins TRBV27 to TRBJ1-2; possible D gene TRBD1, 6 bases. This CDR3 region has 19 residues. Trimming removed 9 bases from V and 6 bases from J, with 35 bases in between. Per the germline V gene, CDR1 is MNHEY and CDR2 is SMNVEV (reference sequence). CDR3 amino acids: CASQNLRWGGRGGLHGYTF. CDR3 coding DNA: TGTGCCAGTCAAAACCTCCGGTGGGGGGGGCGAGGAGGATTGCATGGCTACACCTTC.